Below are 4 T cell receptor beta chains sequenced from a single sample in a study of prognosis after radiotherapy for stage I lung cancer. With two-round multiplex PCR, TCR beta CDR3 sequences were amplified from genomic DNA. Amplification during the initial PCR round employed primers specific to each TRBV and TRBJ gene. TCRdb analysed the multiplex PCR reads with MiXCR anew, one entry per CDR3 protein. The sample records roughly 17,000 distinct CDR3 sequences, 44% being singletons. Sample: PBMCs, taken before or after stereotactic body radiation therapy (not recorded which). Every receptor here comes from a donor over 45 with non-small cell lung cancer.

CDR3: CASSPGLAGDSYEQYF. The CDR3 nucleotides are TGTGCCAGCAGCCCTGGACTAGCGGGGGACTCCTACGAGCAGTACTTC. The chain uses TRBV7-9 and TRBJ2-7, with 13 bases aligning to TRBD2. Germline CDR1 reads SEHNR; CDR2 reads FQNEAQ (reference sequence). This CDR3 comprises 16 residues. V trimming: 5 bases; J trimming: 0 bases; junction bases outside the gene matches: 4.

The chain combines TRBV3-1 with TRBJ2-4; D not certain. This CDR3 region has 13 residues. V dropped 1 base and J dropped 9 bases, with 10 bases sitting between them. The germline V gene has CDR1 LGHDT and CDR2 YNNKEL (reference sequence). DNA for the CDR3: TGTGCCAGCAGCCAAGGCGTGAGTGGCATTCAGTACTTC. It translates to CASSQGVSGIQYF.

This clonotype was seen at least ten times. The chain carries TRBV29-1 and TRBJ2-1, with 8 bases fitting TRBD2. The CDR3 spans 16 residues. Germline-derived CDR1 and CDR2 are SQVTM and ANQGSEA. V lost 3 bases to trimming and J lost 4 bases; unmatched junction nucleotides: 11. CDR3: CSVDNPRTSGYNEQFF. CDR3 DNA sequence: TGCAGCGTTGATAACCCTCGAACTAGCGGTTACAATGAGCAGTTCTTC.

This clonotype came up many times. V gene TRBV7-8 combines with J gene TRBJ2-3; D is perhaps TRBD1 (6 bases). Germline V gene lookup returns CDR1 SGHVS and CDR2 FQNEAQ. The V end lost 5 bases, the J end lost 2 bases, and 17 bases lay between the germline ends. The CDR3 length is 16 residues. This CDR3 is CASSLQAGELTDTQYF. The DNA for the CDR3 is TGTGCCAGCAGCCTCCAAGCAGGGGAACTCACAGATACGCAGTATTTT.